Sequencing of this T cell receptor beta chain was carried out in a study of blood T cell repertoires in COVID-19. In the study overall: PBMCs, B-cell-depleted T cells, or T cells provided the cDNA or gDNA that made up the material.

Per the study methods: Nucleated cell counts were estimated from reference gene primer amplification. TCRdb keeps only in-frame clones here, not all; method: immunoSEQ multiplex PCR. The D gene and trimming were derived from the DNA, and the V and J assignments and clone size from that table. The profile shows around 350,000 clones, approximately 86% of them singletons. This clone was observed a few times. This CDR3 comprises 15 residues. Germline V lookup: CDR1 SGHRS, CDR2 YFSETQ. The V segment lost 5 bases and the J segment 10 bases; nucleotides outside the gene matches: 9. V gene TRBV5-1 combines with J gene TRBJ1-6; 10 bases match TRBD1. This receptor was identified in a human donor in a cohort sampled during active COVID-19. Material for sequencing was peripheral blood. CDR3 region: CASRGRGTGESPLHF. As DNA, the CDR3 is TGCGCCAGCAGAGGAAGGGGGACAGGGGAGTCACCCCTCCACTTT.